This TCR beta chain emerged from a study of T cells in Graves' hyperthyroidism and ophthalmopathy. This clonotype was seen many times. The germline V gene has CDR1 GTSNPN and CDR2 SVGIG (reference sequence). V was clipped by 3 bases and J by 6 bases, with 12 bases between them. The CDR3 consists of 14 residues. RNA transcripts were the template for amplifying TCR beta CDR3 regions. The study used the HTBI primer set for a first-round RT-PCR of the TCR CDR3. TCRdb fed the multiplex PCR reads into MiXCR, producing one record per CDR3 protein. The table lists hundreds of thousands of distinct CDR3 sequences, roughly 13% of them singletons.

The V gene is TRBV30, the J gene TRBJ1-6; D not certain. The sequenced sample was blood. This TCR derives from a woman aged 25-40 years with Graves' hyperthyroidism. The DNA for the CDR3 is TGTGCCTGGAGCCTCCTAGGTCTTAATTCACCCCTCCACTTT. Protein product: CAWSLLGLNSPLHF.